The source of this T cell receptor beta chain is a study of T cell repertoires in cytomegalovirus infection. TCRdb independently ran MiXCR on the reads; one entry per CDR3 protein. The data contain about 530,000 distinct CDR3 sequences, more than 20% of them singletons. This clonotype was picked up many times. Germline V gene data show CDR1 as SGHTA and CDR2 as FQGNSA. Germline trimming cut 4 bases from V and 4 bases from J; bases unmatched to any gene: 7. The CDR3 loop spans 15 amino acids. This sequence was found in a human donor in good health (CMV status not recorded). Some clones in this sample may be carry-over from other donors' samples. This sequence joins TRBV7-2 and TRBJ2-3; the match to TRBD2 covers 8 bases. The source material was PBMCs. CDR3 coding DNA: TGTGCCAGCAGCTCGAGCGGGAGTTTTGCAGATACGCAGTATTTT. Its protein product is CASSSSGSFADTQYF.